These 10 T cell receptor beta chains originate from one sample sequenced in a study of identical twins. TCRdb analysed the 5' RACE reads with MiXCR anew, one entry per CDR3 protein. The data hold about 470,000 distinct CDR3 sequences, with 20% to 30% observed a single time. This sample also appeared in a second study, on T cells expressing NK-cell markers.

The source material was CD4+ T cells sorted from blood. Receptor source: a woman aged 18 to 35 in good health.

This clonotype occurred a few times. V gene TRBV9 combines with J gene TRBJ1-1; D perhaps matches TRBD1 (5 bases). Germline-derived CDR1 and CDR2 are SGDLS and YYNGEE. Between the trimmed V and J ends, which lost 3 bases and 5 bases, there was a span of 14 bases. The CDR3 runs 14 residues. In DNA, the CDR3 is TGTGCCAGCAGCGGAGGGCCGGGGGAGACTGAAGCTTTCTTT. Protein: CASSGGPGETEAFF.

As DNA, the CDR3 is TGTGCCAGCAGCCAAGTTGACAGAGCTAATGAAAAACTGTTTTTT. It specifies CASSQVDRANEKLFF. The rearrangement links TRBV4-2 to TRBJ1-4; tentatively, D is TRBD1 (5 bases). Looked up from germline, CDR1 is LGHNA and CDR2 is YNFKEQ. The ends were cut back, 1 base at V and 3 bases at J, with 9 bases in the middle. The CDR3 contains 15 residues.

This clonotype has a handful of counts. DNA of the CDR3: TGTGCCAGCAGCAGGCCAGAGGGAGGCTACACCTTC. The encoded protein is CASSRPEGGYTF. V is TRBV7-9 and J is TRBJ1-2; no reliable D call. The germline V and J ends were trimmed by 5 bases and 8 bases, with 12 bases remaining between them. Germline CDR1 reads SEHNR; CDR2 reads FQNEAQ (reference sequence). This CDR3 spans 12 amino acids.

The J gene is TRBJ1-2, the V gene TRBV4-1; D gene unclear. This CDR3 comprises 13 residues. Germline-derived CDR1 and CDR2 are MGHRA and YSYEKL. The V end was cut by 0 bases, the J end by 3 bases, with 5 bases between. The CDR3 protein is CASSQEVDYGYTF. The CDR3, as DNA: TGCGCCAGCAGCCAAGAAGTCGACTATGGCTACACCTTC.

A few counts support this clonotype. The rearrangement links TRBV3-1 to TRBJ2-1, with TRBD2 matching over 7 bases. From germline, CDR1 is LGHDT and CDR2 YNNKEL (reference sequence). The CDR3 contains 16 residues. J lost 4 bases, V lost 0 bases, and 6 bases had no gene match. This chain's CDR3 is CASSQDRLAAYNEQFF. As DNA, the CDR3 is TGTGCCAGCAGCCAAGATAGGCTAGCGGCTTACAATGAGCAGTTCTTC.

V is TRBV2 and J is TRBJ2-7, with 7 bases lining up with TRBD1. With V trimmed by 7 bases and J by 5 bases, 11 bases remained unmatched. The germline V gene encodes CDR1 SNHLY and CDR2 FYNNEI. The CDR3 totals 14 residues. The CDR3 DNA sequence: TGTGCCAGCAATCCCGTGGGACAGTCCGACGAGCAGTACTTC. As protein: CASNPVGQSDEQYF. Using reference TRBV2 and TRBJ2-7 for the parts outside the CDR3, the full variable domain is EPEVTQTPSHQVTQMGQEVILRCVPISNHLYFYWYRQILGQKVEFLVSFYNNEISEKSEIFDDQFSVERPDGSNFTLKIRSTKLEDSAMYFCASNPVGQSDEQYFGPGTRLTVT.

This clonotype was detected only a few times. This chain links TRBV7-9 with TRBJ1-1; D is ambiguous. Germline V lookup: CDR1 SEHNR, CDR2 FQNEAQ (reference sequence). This CDR3 has 14 amino acids. V was trimmed by 0 bases and J by 4 bases, leaving 9 bases between them. In DNA, the CDR3 is TGTGCCAGCAGCTTAGCGTCCCCTGGCACTGAAGCTTTCTTT. This gives the protein CASSLASPGTEAFF.

This clonotype was counted a few times. Here the CDR3 DNA reads TGTGCCAGCAGCCGACAGTTCCGCAGCACTGAAGCTTTCTTT. Translating gives CASSRQFRSTEAFF. V is TRBV9 and J is TRBJ1-1; a weak D match, TRBD1 (5 bases). The ends were cut back, 4 bases at V and 4 bases at J, with 14 bases in the middle. The germline V gene encodes CDR1 SGDLS and CDR2 YYNGEE. The CDR3 is 14 amino acids.

There are a few counts of this clonotype. The rearrangement links TRBV5-6 to TRBJ1-2; 9 positions agree with TRBD1. V lost 6 bases to trimming and J lost 2 bases; unmatched junction nucleotides: 11. The germline V gene encodes CDR1 SGHDT and CDR2 YYEEEE. The CDR3 loop spans 16 amino acids. Here the CDR3 DNA reads TGTGCCAGCACCAAAGTCTACGGACAGGGGAACTATGGCTACACCTTC. It codes for CASTKVYGQGNYGYTF.

The rearrangement joins TRBV20-1 to TRBJ1-5, with D possibly matching TRBD1 (6 bases). The CDR3 extends over 14 amino acids. With 7 bases removed from V and 3 bases from J, the gap between germline ends came to 16 bases. Germline CDR1 is DFQATT and CDR2 is SNEGSKA (reference sequence). The CDR3 is CSGRVSGVNQPQHF. CDR3 nucleotide sequence: TGCAGTGGTCGCGTCTCAGGGGTCAATCAGCCCCAGCATTTT.